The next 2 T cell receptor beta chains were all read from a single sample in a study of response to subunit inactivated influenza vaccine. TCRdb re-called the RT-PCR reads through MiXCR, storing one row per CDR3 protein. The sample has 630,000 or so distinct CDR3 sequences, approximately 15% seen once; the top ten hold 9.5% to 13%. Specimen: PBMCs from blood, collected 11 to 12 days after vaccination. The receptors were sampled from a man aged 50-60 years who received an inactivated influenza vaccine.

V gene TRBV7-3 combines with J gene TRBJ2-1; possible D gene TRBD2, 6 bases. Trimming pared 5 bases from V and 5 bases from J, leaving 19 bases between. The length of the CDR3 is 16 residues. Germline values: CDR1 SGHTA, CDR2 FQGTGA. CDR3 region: CASSPRSGPKDNEQFF. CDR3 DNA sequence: TGTGCCAGCAGCCCACGTAGCGGACCTAAGGACAATGAGCAGTTCTTC.

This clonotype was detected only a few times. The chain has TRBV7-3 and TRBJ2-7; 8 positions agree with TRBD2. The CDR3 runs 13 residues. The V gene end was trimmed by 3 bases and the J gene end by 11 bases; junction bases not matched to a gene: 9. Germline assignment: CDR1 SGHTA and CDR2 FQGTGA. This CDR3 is CASSFGREREKYF. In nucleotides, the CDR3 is TGTGCCAGCAGCTTTGGGAGGGAGCGGGAGAAGTACTTC.